This T cell receptor beta chain was obtained from a study of blood T cell repertoires in COVID-19. Deletions cut 3 bases from V and 1 base from J, with 7 bases between. From germline, CDR1 is GTSNPN and CDR2 SVGIG (reference sequence). The CDR3 sequence is 13 residues long. Profiling relied on immunoSEQ multiplex PCR, and the TCRdb table lists in-frame clones only, not all of them. The sample includes 300,000 to 350,000 clones, more than 75% seen only once; the top ten take roughly 0.94%. Participants came from roughly 23 US areas, aged about 18 to 89 years. The sample taken for sequencing was PBMCs or T cells enriched from blood (not recorded which). J is TRBJ1-3 and V is TRBV30; D remains unclear. This clonotype was sampled from a woman between 25 and 40 years old who had recovered from COVID-19. For the CDR3, the DNA is TGTGCCTGGAGCGAGGGATCTGGAAACACCATATATTTT. This sequence encodes CAWSEGSGNTIYF.